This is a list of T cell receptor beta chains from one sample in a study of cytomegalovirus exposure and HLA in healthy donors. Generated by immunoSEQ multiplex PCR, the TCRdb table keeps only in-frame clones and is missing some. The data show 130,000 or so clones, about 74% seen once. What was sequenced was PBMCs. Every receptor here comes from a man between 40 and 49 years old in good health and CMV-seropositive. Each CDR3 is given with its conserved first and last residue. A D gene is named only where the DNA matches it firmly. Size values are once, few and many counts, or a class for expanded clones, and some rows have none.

CDR3 protein: CASSLTGGWGETQYF
CDR3 DNA: TGTGCCAGCAGCTTGACAGGGGGCTGGGGGGAGACCCAGTACTTC
clone size: -
V gene: TRBV5-5
D gene: TRBD1
J gene: TRBJ2-5

CDR3 protein: CASSSGRAPRGISGANVLTF
CDR3 DNA: TGTGCCAGCAGCTCCGGAAGGGCCCCACGGGGAATATCTGGGGCCAACGTCCTGACTTTC
clone size: once
V gene: TRBV5-4
D gene: -
J gene: TRBJ2-6

CDR3 protein: CASSSDRGLGEQYF
CDR3 DNA: TGTGCCAGCAGCTCCGACAGGGGGCTTGGGGAGCAGTACTTC
clone size: -
V gene: TRBV7-8
D gene: TRBD1
J gene: TRBJ2-7

CDR3 protein: CASSSPRLAGVTDTQYF
CDR3 DNA: TGTGCCAGCAGCTCCCCCCGACTAGCGGGGGTGACAGATACGCAGTATTTT
clone size: -
V gene: TRBV7-6
D gene: TRBD2
J gene: TRBJ2-3

CDR3 protein: CASTGGTNTGELFF
CDR3 DNA: TGTGCCAGCACCGGGGGAACGAACACCGGGGAGCTGTTTTTT
clone size: -
V gene: TRBV2
D gene: -
J gene: TRBJ2-2

CDR3 protein: CASSLGPGGEGEKLFF
CDR3 DNA: TGTGCCAGCAGCTTGGGGCCAGGGGGCGAGGGAGAAAAACTGTTTTTT
clone size: few
V gene: TRBV5-4
D gene: TRBD1
J gene: TRBJ1-4

CDR3 protein: CASSSGTSGNYEQYF
CDR3 DNA: TGTGCCAGCAGCTCCGGGACTAGCGGCAACTACGAGCAGTACTTC
clone size: -
V gene: TRBV7-9
D gene: TRBD2
J gene: TRBJ2-7

CDR3 protein: CASSMSGGNYGYTF
CDR3 DNA: TGTGCCAGTAGTATGTCTGGGGGGAACTATGGCTACACCTTC
clone size: few
V gene: TRBV19
D gene: -
J gene: TRBJ1-2

CDR3 protein: CASSRRTSGREEQFF
CDR3 DNA: TGTGCCAGCAGCCGACGGACTAGCGGGAGAGAGGAGCAGTTCTTC
clone size: -
V gene: TRBV2
D gene: TRBD2
J gene: TRBJ2-1

CDR3 protein: CASSTGTKYGYTF
CDR3 DNA: TGCGCCAGCAGCACCGGGACTAAATATGGCTACACCTTC
clone size: -
V gene: TRBV5-1
D gene: -
J gene: TRBJ1-2

CDR3 protein: CASSLKGIGDTEAFF
CDR3 DNA: TGCGCCAGCAGCTTGAAGGGAATAGGGGACACTGAAGCTTTCTTT
clone size: few
V gene: TRBV5-1
D gene: -
J gene: TRBJ1-1

CDR3 protein: CASSHSDSGANVLTF
CDR3 DNA: TGTGCCAGCAGCCATAGCGACTCTGGGGCCAACGTCCTGACTTTC
clone size: -
V gene: TRBV11-1
D gene: -
J gene: TRBJ2-6

CDR3 protein: CATSGDREWNIQYF
CDR3 DNA: TGTGCCACCAGCGGGGACAGGGAATGGAACATTCAGTACTTC
clone size: -
V gene: TRBV15
D gene: TRBD1
J gene: TRBJ2-4

CDR3 protein: CASSLGRNGQGIRETQYF
CDR3 DNA: TGCGCCAGCAGCTTGGGGCGAAACGGACAGGGGATAAGGGAGACCCAGTACTTC
clone size: -
V gene: TRBV5-1
D gene: TRBD1
J gene: TRBJ2-5

CDR3 protein: CSVGSGIAEAFF
CDR3 DNA: TGCAGCGTTGGCTCAGGGATAGCTGAAGCTTTCTTT
clone size: -
V gene: TRBV29-1
D gene: -
J gene: TRBJ1-1

CDR3 protein: CASSLGLATYNEQFF
CDR3 DNA: TGTGCTAGCAGCTTAGGACTAGCGACATACAATGAGCAGTTCTTC
clone size: -
V gene: TRBV7-7
D gene: TRBD2
J gene: TRBJ2-1

CDR3 protein: CASRVTGGENTGELFF
CDR3 DNA: TGTGCCAGCAGGGTTACAGGGGGAGAGAACACCGGGGAGCTGTTTTTT
clone size: -
V gene: TRBV7-9
D gene: TRBD1
J gene: TRBJ2-2

CDR3 protein: CASSLQGGGINEQFF
CDR3 DNA: TGCGCCAGCAGCTTGCAGGGGGGAGGAATCAATGAGCAGTTCTTC
clone size: -
V gene: TRBV5-1
D gene: -
J gene: TRBJ2-1